These 4 T cell receptor beta chains were all obtained from the same sample, sequenced in a study of somatic mutations in cytotoxic T cells in rheumatoid arthritis. Only in-frame clones appear in the TCRdb table, and some are missing; sequencing was by immunoSEQ multiplex PCR. The profile shows 6,300 or so clones, about 80% of them singletons. This specimen was CD8+ T cells sorted from blood, taken at a follow-up visit. The receptors were sampled from a woman in her sixties or seventies with rheumatoid arthritis.

This chain connects TRBV27 to TRBJ1-5; no firm D call. The CDR3 spans 13 residues. The germline gives CDR1 MNHEY, CDR2 SMNVEV (reference sequence). Trimming shortened V by 1 base and J by 2 bases, and 3 bases separated the two germline ends. Written as DNA, the CDR3 is TGTGCCAGCAGTTTATGGGGCAATCAGCCCCAGCATTTT. Translation: CASSLWGNQPQHF.

CDR3 sequence: CASSRPGSVYEQYF. CDR3 nucleotides: TGTGCCAGCTCGCGCCCCGGGAGCGTCTACGAGCAGTACTTC. V is TRBV18 and J is TRBJ2-7; maybe TRBD2 (6 bases). This CDR3 is built from 14 residues. Per germline, CDR1 KGHSH and CDR2 LQKENI. V lost 6 bases and J 3 bases, leaving 15 bases between the germline ends.

This rearrangement joins TRBV7-9 to TRBJ2-5; D gene unclear. V was clipped by 5 bases and J by 5 bases, with 12 bases between them. Germline loops: CDR1 SEHNR, CDR2 FQNEAQ (reference sequence). This CDR3 is 13 amino acids long. The CDR3, as DNA: TGTGCCAGCAGCCCCCCCCTCTTGGAGACCCAGTACTTC. This gives the protein CASSPPLLETQYF.

This chain links TRBV5-1 with TRBJ2-3; 10 bases are a match to TRBD2. The trim removed 4 bases at V and 2 bases at J, leaving 7 bases unmatched. The CDR3 loop spans 16 amino acids. Germline V lookup: CDR1 SGHRS, CDR2 YFSETQ. The CDR3 DNA reads as TGCGCCAGCAGCGGTACTAGCGGGACATACACAGATACGCAGTATTTT. Translated, it gives CASSGTSGTYTDTQYF.